The present entry profiles one T cell receptor (beta chain) with its context. Its antigen is undetermined. This entry is derived from a study of cytomegalovirus exposure and HLA in healthy donors. Turning to the study itself: Around 80 million unique TCR sequences came from HLA-typed donors in an early release.

Germline loops: CDR1 SGHRS, CDR2 YFSETQ. Trimming took 6 bases from V and 11 from J, leaving 21 bases between them. There are 14 residues in the CDR3. Both 60 Vbeta primers and 13 Jbeta primers went into the PCR. Assay: immunoSEQ multiplex PCR; the TCRdb copy retains only in-frame clones and omits some. The table records more than 95,000 clones, about 80% of them present only once. Study-level results: Cytomegalovirus-associated status was assigned to some 180 TCR beta chains. Certain indistinguishable V segments, among them TRBV6-2 and TRBV6-3, were excluded.

The source material was PBMCs. The V and J genes are TRBV5-1 and TRBJ1-5; D is uncertain. The TCR comes from a man in his fifties or sixties in good health and CMV-seropositive. Here the CDR3 reads CASIRRVGVETQHF. CDR3 DNA: TGCGCCAGCATCAGGAGGGTCGGCGTGGAGACCCAGCATTTT.